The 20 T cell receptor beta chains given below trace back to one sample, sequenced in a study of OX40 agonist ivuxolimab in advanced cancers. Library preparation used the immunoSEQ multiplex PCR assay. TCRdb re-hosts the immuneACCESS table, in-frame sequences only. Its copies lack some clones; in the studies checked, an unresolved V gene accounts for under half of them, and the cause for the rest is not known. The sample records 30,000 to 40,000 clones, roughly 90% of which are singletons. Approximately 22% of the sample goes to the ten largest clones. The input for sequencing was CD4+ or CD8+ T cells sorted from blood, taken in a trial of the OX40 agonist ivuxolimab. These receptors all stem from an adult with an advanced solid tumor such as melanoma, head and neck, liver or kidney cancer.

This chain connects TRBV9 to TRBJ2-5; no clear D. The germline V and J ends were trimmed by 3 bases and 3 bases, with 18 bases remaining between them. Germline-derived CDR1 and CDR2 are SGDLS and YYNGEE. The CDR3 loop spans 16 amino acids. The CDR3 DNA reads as TGTGCCAGCAGCGCCCAACCGACCTGGGCTGAAGAGACCCAGTACTTC. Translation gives CASSAQPTWAEETQYF.

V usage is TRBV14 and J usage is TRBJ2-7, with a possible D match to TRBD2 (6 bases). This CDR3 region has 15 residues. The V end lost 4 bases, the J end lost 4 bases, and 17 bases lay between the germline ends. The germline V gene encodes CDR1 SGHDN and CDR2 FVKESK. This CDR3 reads CASSRSGTRPYEQYF. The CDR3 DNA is TGTGCCAGCAGCCGGTCCGGGACTCGTCCATACGAGCAGTACTTC.

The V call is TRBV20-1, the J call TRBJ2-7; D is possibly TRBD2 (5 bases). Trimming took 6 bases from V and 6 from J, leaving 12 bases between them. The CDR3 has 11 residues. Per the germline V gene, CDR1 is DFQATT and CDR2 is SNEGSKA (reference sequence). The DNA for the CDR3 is TGCAGTGCCCCAAGAGGGCTCGAGCAGTACTTC. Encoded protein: CSAPRGLEQYF.

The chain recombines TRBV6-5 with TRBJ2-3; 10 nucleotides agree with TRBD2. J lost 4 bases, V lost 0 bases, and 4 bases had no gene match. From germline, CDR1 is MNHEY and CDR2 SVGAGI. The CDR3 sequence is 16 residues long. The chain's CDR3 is CASSYSVAGGADTQYF. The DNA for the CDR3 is TGTGCCAGCAGTTACTCGGTAGCGGGAGGCGCAGATACGCAGTATTTT.

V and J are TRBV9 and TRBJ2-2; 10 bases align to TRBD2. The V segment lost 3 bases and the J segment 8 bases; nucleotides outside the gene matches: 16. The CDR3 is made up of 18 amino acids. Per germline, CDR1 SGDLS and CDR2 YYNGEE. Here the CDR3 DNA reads TGTGCCAGCAGCGCCGAGGGGCTAGCGGGAGCATCGGCAGGGGAGCTGTTTTTT. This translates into CASSAEGLAGASAGELFF. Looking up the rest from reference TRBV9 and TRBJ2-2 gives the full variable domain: DSGVTQTPKHLITATGQRVTLRCSPRSGDLSVYWYQQSLDQGLQFLIQYYNGEERAKGNILERFSAQQFPDLHSELNLSSLELGDSALYFCASSAEGLAGASAGELFFGEGSRLTVL.

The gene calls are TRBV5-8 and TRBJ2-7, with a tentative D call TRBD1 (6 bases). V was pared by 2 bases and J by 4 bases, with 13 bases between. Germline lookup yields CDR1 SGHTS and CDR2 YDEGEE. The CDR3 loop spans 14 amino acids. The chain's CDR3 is CASSFVQGEYEQYF. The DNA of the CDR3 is TGTGCCAGCAGCTTTGTACAGGGTGAATACGAGCAGTACTTC.

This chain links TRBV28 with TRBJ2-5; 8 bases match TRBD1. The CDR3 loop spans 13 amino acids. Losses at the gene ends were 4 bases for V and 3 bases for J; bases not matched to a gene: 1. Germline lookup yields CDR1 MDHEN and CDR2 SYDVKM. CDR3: CASSYRGEETQYF. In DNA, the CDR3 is TGTGCCAGCAGTTACAGGGGGGAAGAGACCCAGTACTTC.

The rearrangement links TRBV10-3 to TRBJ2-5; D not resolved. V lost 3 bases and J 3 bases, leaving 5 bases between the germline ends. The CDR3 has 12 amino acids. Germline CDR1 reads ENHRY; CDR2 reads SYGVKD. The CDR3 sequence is CAISDDKETQYF. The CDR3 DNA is TGTGCCATCAGTGACGATAAAGAGACCCAGTACTTC.

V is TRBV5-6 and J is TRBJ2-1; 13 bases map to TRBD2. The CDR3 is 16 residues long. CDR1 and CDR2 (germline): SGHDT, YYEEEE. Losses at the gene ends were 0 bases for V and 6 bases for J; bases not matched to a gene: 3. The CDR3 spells CASSLVRTSGSNEQFF. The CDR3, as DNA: TGTGCCAGCAGCTTGGTCCGGACTAGCGGGAGCAATGAGCAGTTCTTC. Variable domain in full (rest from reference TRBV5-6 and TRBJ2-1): DAGVTQSPTHLIKTRGQQVTLRCSPKSGHDTVSWYQQALGQGPQFIFQYYEEEERQRGNFPDRFSGHQFPNYSSELNVNALLLGDSALYLCASSLVRTSGSNEQFFGPGTRLTVL.

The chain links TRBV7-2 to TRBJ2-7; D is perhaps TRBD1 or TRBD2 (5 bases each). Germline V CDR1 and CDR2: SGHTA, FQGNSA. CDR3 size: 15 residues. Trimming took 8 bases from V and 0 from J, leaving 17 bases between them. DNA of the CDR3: TGTGCCAGCGCCCCATACGGGACCACCTCCTACGAGCAGTACTTC. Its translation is CASAPYGTTSYEQYF.

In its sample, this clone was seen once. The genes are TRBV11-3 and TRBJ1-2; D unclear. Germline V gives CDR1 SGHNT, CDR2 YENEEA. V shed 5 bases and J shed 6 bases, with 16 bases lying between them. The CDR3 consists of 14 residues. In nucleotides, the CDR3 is TGTGCCAGCAGCCCAAAGGCGGCATCACATGGCTACACCTTC. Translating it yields CASSPKAASHGYTF.

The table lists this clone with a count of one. This CDR3 is CASSPDRANTEAFF. DNA of the CDR3: TGTGCCAGCAGTCCCGACAGGGCGAACACTGAAGCTTTCTTT. V gene TRBV28 combines with J gene TRBJ1-1, with TRBD1 identical over 7 bases. CDR3 length equals 14 residues. Trimming removed 5 bases from V and 1 base from J; junction bases left unmatched: 4. From germline, CDR1 is MDHEN and CDR2 SYDVKM.

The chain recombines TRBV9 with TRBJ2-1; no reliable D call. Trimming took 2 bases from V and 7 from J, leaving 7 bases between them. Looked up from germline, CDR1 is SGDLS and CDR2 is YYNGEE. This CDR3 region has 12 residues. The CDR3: CASSVTHNEQFF. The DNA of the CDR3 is TGTGCCAGCAGCGTGACGCATAATGAGCAGTTCTTC.

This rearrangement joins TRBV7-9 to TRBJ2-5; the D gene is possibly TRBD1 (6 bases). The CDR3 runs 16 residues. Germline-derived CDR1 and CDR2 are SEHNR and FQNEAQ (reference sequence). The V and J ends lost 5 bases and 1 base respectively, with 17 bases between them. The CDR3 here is CASSETGRGLQETQYF. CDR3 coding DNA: TGTGCCAGCAGCGAGACAGGTAGGGGTCTCCAAGAGACCCAGTACTTC.

This CDR3 is CASSPTGWTDTQYF. The CDR3 DNA reads as TGTGCCAGCAGCCCAACGGGATGGACAGATACGCAGTATTTT. The chain joins TRBV9 to TRBJ2-3; weak D call: TRBD2 (5 bases). Germline loops: CDR1 SGDLS, CDR2 YYNGEE. V lost 4 bases, J lost 3 bases, and 12 bases lay in between. CDR3 length: 14 residues.

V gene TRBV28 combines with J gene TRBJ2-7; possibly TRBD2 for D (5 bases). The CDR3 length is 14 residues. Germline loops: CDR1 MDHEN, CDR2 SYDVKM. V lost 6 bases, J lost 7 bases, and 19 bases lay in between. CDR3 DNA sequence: TGTGCCAGCAGGCCACCCCGGGATTCTGGGGAGCAGTACTTC. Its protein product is CASRPPRDSGEQYF.

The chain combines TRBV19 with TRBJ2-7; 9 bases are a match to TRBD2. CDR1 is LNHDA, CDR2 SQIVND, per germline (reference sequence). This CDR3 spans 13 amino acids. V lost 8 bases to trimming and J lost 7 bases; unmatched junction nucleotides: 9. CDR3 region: CASAWGAGGEQYF. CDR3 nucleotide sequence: TGTGCCAGTGCGTGGGGCGCGGGAGGGGAGCAGTACTTC.

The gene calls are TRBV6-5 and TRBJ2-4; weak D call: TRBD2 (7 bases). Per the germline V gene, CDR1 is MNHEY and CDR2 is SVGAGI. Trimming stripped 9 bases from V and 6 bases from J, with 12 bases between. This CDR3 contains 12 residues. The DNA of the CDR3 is TGTGCCAGTTGGGGGGGCGGAAACATTCAGTACTTC. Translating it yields CASWGGGNIQYF.

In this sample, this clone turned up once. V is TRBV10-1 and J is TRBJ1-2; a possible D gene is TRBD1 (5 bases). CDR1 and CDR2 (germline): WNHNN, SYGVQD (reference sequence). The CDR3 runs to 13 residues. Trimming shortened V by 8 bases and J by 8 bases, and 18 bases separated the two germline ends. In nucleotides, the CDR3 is TGCGCCAGCGGGTTGTCAGGGAATGGAGGCTACACCTTC. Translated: CASGLSGNGGYTF.

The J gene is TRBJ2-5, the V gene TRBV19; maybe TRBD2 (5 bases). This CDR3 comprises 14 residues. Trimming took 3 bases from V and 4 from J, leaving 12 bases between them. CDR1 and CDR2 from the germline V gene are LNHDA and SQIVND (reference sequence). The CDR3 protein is CASSILGLGETQYF. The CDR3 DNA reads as TGTGCCAGTAGTATCTTAGGACTGGGAGAGACCCAGTACTTC.